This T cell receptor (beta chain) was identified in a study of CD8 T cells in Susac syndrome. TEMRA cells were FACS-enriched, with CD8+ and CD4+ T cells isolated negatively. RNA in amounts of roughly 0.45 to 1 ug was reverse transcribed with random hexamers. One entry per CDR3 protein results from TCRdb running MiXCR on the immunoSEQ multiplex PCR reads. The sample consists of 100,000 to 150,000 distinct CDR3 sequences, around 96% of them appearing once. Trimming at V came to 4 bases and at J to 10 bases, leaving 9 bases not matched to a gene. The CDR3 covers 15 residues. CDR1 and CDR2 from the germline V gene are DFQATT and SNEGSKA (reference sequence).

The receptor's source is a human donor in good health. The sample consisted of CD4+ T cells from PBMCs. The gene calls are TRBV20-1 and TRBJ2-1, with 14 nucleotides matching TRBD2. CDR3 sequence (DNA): TGCAGTGCTACATCTGGGACTAGCGGGAGCGTCGAGCAGTTCTTC. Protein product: CSATSGTSGSVEQFF.